The rows below give T cell receptor beta chains drawn from one sample of a study of blood T cell repertoires in COVID-19. The protocol was immunoSEQ multiplex PCR, while the TCRdb copy is restricted to in-frame clones and leaves out a portion. Here the sample spans 130,000 to 150,000 clones, 85% to 90% being singletons. Input material: peripheral blood. The receptors shown here come from a man aged 50 to 60 who had recovered from COVID-19. The CDR3 runs from the conserved cysteine through the conserved F or W. The order of the fields is J gene, V gene, clone size, D gene, CDR3 DNA, CDR3 protein. The D gene is left open where the match is weak. The size field is filled for only some rows; it gives once, few, many or a size class.

TRBJ2-5 TRBV5-1 NA NA TGCGCCAGCAGCATAGCAGGGAACCAAGAGACCCAGTACTTC CASSIAGNQETQYF
TRBJ1-2 TRBV4-1 few NA TGCGCCAGCAGCCAAGATGGCGGCTCCTATGGCTACACCTTC CASSQDGGSYGYTF
TRBJ1-2 TRBV6-6 NA NA TGTGCCAGCAATCCCGGTCCTAACTATGGCTACACCTTC CASNPGPNYGYTF
TRBJ1-2 TRBV6-6 NA NA TGTGCCAGCAGTCCTCTAGGAACATCGGGTCTTCGAAAGAACTATGGCTACACCTTC CASSPLGTSGLRKNYGYTF
TRBJ2-1 TRBV10-3 few TRBD1 TGTGCCATCGGGGCAGGGGGATCCTACAATGAGCAGTTCTTC CAIGAGGSYNEQFF
TRBJ1-2 TRBV27 few TRBD1 TGTGCCAGCAGTATAGGGGGCTCTGGCTACACCTTC CASSIGGSGYTF
TRBJ1-1 TRBV10-3 NA NA TGTGCCATCAGTGAGCGCTGGACTCTCCCTTTCTTT CAISERWTLPFF
TRBJ1-6 TRBV9 NA NA TGTGCCAGCACCAGGACAGCTAATTCACCCCTCCACTTT CASTRTANSPLHF
TRBJ2-7 TRBV6-1 NA TRBD1 TGTGCCAGCAGTGAAGCGGGGACAGGGACCTACGAGCAGTACTTC CASSEAGTGTYEQYF
TRBJ2-5 TRBV27 few TRBD1 TGTGCCAGCACCTCCACAGGGGTTGAAGGTGAGACCCAGTACTTC CASTSTGVEGETQYF
TRBJ1-2 TRBV4-3 few TRBD1 TGCGCCAGCAGCCAAGATAGAACAGGGGCGAGAGGCTACACCTTC CASSQDRTGARGYTF
TRBJ2-1 TRBV11-2 once TRBD2 TGTGCCAGCAGCCAAGTAGCGGGGGGCAATGAGCAGTTCTTC CASSQVAGGNEQFF
TRBJ2-7 TRBV3-1/TRBV3-2 NA TRBD2 TGTGCCAGCAGCCAAGGGCGGGGGGTCGAGCAGTACTTC CASSQGRGVEQYF
TRBJ1-4 TRBV11-3 NA TRBD1 TGTGCCAGCAGCTTCTCACGCCTTCAGGACAGGGCGGGGAGTGAAAAACTGTTTTTT CASSFSRLQDRAGSEKLFF